The 21 T cell receptor beta chains presented below share a single source sample, sequenced in a study of technical replicates of blood from a handful of donors. Repertoires were generated with immunoSEQ multiplex PCR, while TCRdb's copy carries only in-frame clones and drops some. The repertoire holds 55,000 to 80,000 clones, with about 90% as singletons. Input material: T cells isolated from PBMCs. These receptors originate from a human donor in good health.

The rearrangement joins TRBV7-9 to TRBJ1-4; D call uncertain. CDR3 size: 13 residues. CDR1 and CDR2 from the germline V gene are SEHNR and FQNEAQ (reference sequence). V lost 3 bases and J lost 8, with 10 bases in between. For the CDR3, the DNA is TGTGCCAGCAGCTTGGTGGTGCGGGAAAAACTGTTTTTT. This gives the protein CASSLVVREKLFF.

V and J are TRBV2 and TRBJ2-1; D might be TRBD1 (6 bases). The CDR3 runs to 13 residues. The germline gives CDR1 SNHLY, CDR2 FYNNEI. Trimming cost V 10 bases and J 3 bases, with 13 bases left between them. The CDR3 is CAITGTNYNEQFF. CDR3 coding DNA: TGTGCCATTACCGGGACAAACTACAATGAGCAGTTCTTC.

The chain links TRBV28 to TRBJ2-2; tentatively, D is TRBD2 (7 bases). This CDR3 is 16 amino acids long. Deletions cut 4 bases from V and 1 base from J, with 13 bases between. CDR1 and CDR2 from the germline V gene are MDHEN and SYDVKM. CDR3 loop: CASSSLGGGNTGELFF. As DNA, the CDR3 is TGTGCCAGCAGTTCATTAGGGGGGGGGAACACCGGGGAGCTGTTTTTT.

The chain is built from TRBV14 and TRBJ2-3; the D gene is possibly TRBD2 (6 bases). V gave up 4 bases and J gave up 0 bases, with 11 bases separating them. CDR1 and CDR2 from the germline V gene are SGHDN and FVKESK. This CDR3 has 15 amino acids. The DNA of the CDR3 is TGTGCCAGCAGCCTAGCCGGGACTAGCACAGATACGCAGTATTTT. It codes for CASSLAGTSTDTQYF.

The chain combines TRBV11-3 with TRBJ1-1, with 8 bases matching TRBD1. The ends lost 5 bases at V and 6 bases at J; junction bases unmatched: 8. This CDR3 is built from 14 residues. Germline CDR1 SGHNT, CDR2 YENEEA. CDR3 amino acids: CASSRRQGRPEAFF. The CDR3 coding sequence is TGTGCCAGCAGCAGACGACAGGGGAGACCTGAAGCTTTCTTT.

The chain links TRBV7-2 to TRBJ2-7, with TRBD2 as a possible D gene (5 bases). V lost 4 bases and J 1 base, leaving 14 bases between the germline ends. Germline lookup yields CDR1 SGHTA and CDR2 FQGNSA. The CDR3 is 15 amino acids. CDR3 DNA: TGTGCCAGCAGCTCAAAAAATCAGCGGTCCTACGAGCAGTACTTC. This gives the protein CASSSKNQRSYEQYF.

The chain is built from TRBV19 and TRBJ2-3; no clear D gene. V lost 6 bases and J 4 bases, leaving 11 bases between the germline ends. The germline CDR1 and CDR2 sequences are LNHDA and SQIVND (reference sequence). The CDR3 contains 13 residues. The CDR3 spells CASSIYTADTQYF. The CDR3 nucleotides read TGTGCCAGTAGCATCTATACTGCAGATACGCAGTATTTT. The whole variable domain, filled in from reference TRBV19 and TRBJ2-3, reads DGGITQSPKYLFRKEGQNVTLSCEQNLNHDAMYWYRQDPGQGLRLIYYSQIVNDFQKGDIAEGYSVSREKKESFPLTVTSAQKNPTAFYLCASSIYTADTQYFGPGTRLTVL.

V and J are TRBV7-9 and TRBJ2-5; possibly TRBD1 for D (5 bases). In germline, CDR1 is SEHNR, CDR2 FQNEAQ (reference sequence). The CDR3 is made up of 16 amino acids. The ends were cut back, 5 bases at V and 4 bases at J, with 20 bases in the middle. The CDR3 DNA reads TGTGCCAGCAGCCCGCCCCCAGCAGGGTTGGTAGAGACCCAGTACTTC. Translation: CASSPPPAGLVETQYF.

This clone was detected only once. V is TRBV27 and J is TRBJ2-5; 9 nucleotides align to TRBD1. CDR3 length: 16 amino acids. Germline V CDR1 and CDR2: MNHEY, SMNVEV (reference sequence). The V segment lost 5 bases and the J segment 4 bases; nucleotides outside the gene matches: 11. The CDR3 nucleotides are TGTGCCAGCAGTGGGGGCTCGACAGGGGGTTTAGAGACCCAGTACTTC. Protein sequence: CASSGGSTGGLETQYF.

The rearrangement links TRBV2 to TRBJ2-7; D gene uncertain. Germline-derived CDR1 and CDR2 are SNHLY and FYNNEI. This CDR3 has 13 amino acids. The V and J ends lost 2 bases and 2 bases respectively, with 7 bases between them. The CDR3 protein is CASSEQAAYEQYF. The DNA of the CDR3 is TGTGCCAGCAGTGAACAGGCAGCCTACGAGCAGTACTTC.

The chain links TRBV5-6 to TRBJ2-1, with 10 bases fitting TRBD1. Losses at the gene ends were 4 bases for V and 5 bases for J; bases not matched to a gene: 9. Germline values: CDR1 SGHDT, CDR2 YYEEEE. CDR3 length equals 16 residues. CDR3 sequence (DNA): TGTGCCAGCAGCCCGGGGAGACAGGGGGCAGACAATGAGCAGTTCTTC. Protein sequence: CASSPGRQGADNEQFF. Full variable domain (outside the CDR3, taken from reference TRBV5-6 and TRBJ2-1): DAGVTQSPTHLIKTRGQQVTLRCSPKSGHDTVSWYQQALGQGPQFIFQYYEEEERQRGNFPDRFSGHQFPNYSSELNVNALLLGDSALYLCASSPGRQGADNEQFFGPGTRLTVL.

The rearrangement joins TRBV11-2 to TRBJ1-4; 8 nucleotides line up with TRBD1. CDR1 and CDR2 (germline): SGHAT, FQNNGV. V trimming: 3 bases; J trimming: 7 bases; junction bases outside the gene matches: 7. This CDR3 is 15 amino acids long. The CDR3 sequence is CASSFSRQGLEKLFF. As DNA, the CDR3 is TGTGCCAGCAGCTTTTCGAGACAGGGGCTTGAAAAACTGTTTTTT.

V usage is TRBV7-9 and J usage is TRBJ1-5, with unresolved D. Trimming removed 2 bases at V and 8 bases at J, with 7 bases between. Germline values: CDR1 SEHNR, CDR2 FQNEAQ (reference sequence). CDR3 length: 12 residues. CDR3 bases: TGTGCCAGCAGCTTAAGGAGGGAGCCCCAGCATTTT. This gives the protein CASSLRREPQHF.

Here the CDR3 reads CASSLRTGSNQPQHF. The CDR3, as DNA: TGTGCCAGCAGCTTAAGGACAGGGTCCAATCAGCCCCAGCATTTT. This chain joins TRBV7-2 and TRBJ1-5; TRBD1 matches at 8 bases. With 2 bases clipped from V and 3 bases from J, the junction kept 3 bases outside the gene matches. This CDR3 spans 15 amino acids. The germline CDR1 and CDR2 sequences are SGHTA and FQGNSA.

This chain links TRBV7-9 with TRBJ2-7; no clear D gene. The germline gives CDR1 SEHNR, CDR2 FQNEAQ (reference sequence). The V gene lost 6 bases and the J gene lost 2 bases, with 5 bases spanning the gap. This CDR3 has 11 residues. The DNA for the CDR3 is TGTGCCAGCAGTTCAACCTACGAGCAGTACTTC. This codes for CASSSTYEQYF.

The gene calls are TRBV14 and TRBJ2-1, with D possibly being TRBD2 (5 bases). V lost 0 bases and J lost 9, with 9 bases in between. Germline V lookup: CDR1 SGHDN, CDR2 FVKESK. This CDR3 region has 13 residues. This CDR3 reads CASSQELRGEQFF. CDR3 bases: TGTGCCAGCAGCCAAGAATTACGGGGTGAGCAGTTCTTC. The whole variable domain, remainder taken from reference TRBV14 and TRBJ2-1, is EAGVTQFPSHSVIEKGQTVTLRCDPISGHDNLYWYRRVMGKEIKFLLHFVKESKQDESGMPNNRFLAERTGGTYSTLKVQPAELEDSGVYFCASSQELRGEQFFGPGTRLTVL.

V is TRBV27 and J is TRBJ2-3; tentative D call: TRBD2 (6 bases). Looked up from germline, CDR1 is MNHEY and CDR2 is SMNVEV (reference sequence). This CDR3 comprises 15 residues. The V end was cut by 2 bases, the J end by 4 bases, with 13 bases between. The CDR3 DNA sequence: TGTGCCAGCAGTTTAATCGGGACTTCCCCAGATACGCAGTATTTT. Its protein is CASSLIGTSPDTQYF.

The chain combines TRBV27 with TRBJ2-3; 9 nucleotides match TRBD2. The CDR3 contains 17 residues. V lost 4 bases, J lost 2 bases, and 10 bases stayed unmatched. The germline gives CDR1 MNHEY, CDR2 SMNVEV (reference sequence). Here the CDR3 DNA reads TGTGCCAGCAGTTCCCGGATCCTAGCGGGGATCACAGATACGCAGTATTTT. Amino acid sequence: CASSSRILAGITDTQYF.

Worth noting for this clone: The same CDR3 arises from other DNA sequences in this sample as well. This rearrangement joins TRBV27 to TRBJ1-2; 10 bases line up with TRBD1. CDR3 size: 13 residues. J lost 7 bases, V lost 5 bases, and 4 bases had no gene match. Germline V CDR1 and CDR2: MNHEY, SMNVEV (reference sequence). This CDR3 is CASSQGQGSGYTF. The CDR3 DNA reads as TGTGCCAGCAGTCAGGGACAGGGGTCTGGCTACACCTTC.

The chain carries TRBV10-3 and TRBJ1-2; tentatively, D is TRBD1 (5 bases). Trimming stripped 4 bases from V and 4 bases from J, with 7 bases between. The germline gives CDR1 ENHRY, CDR2 SYGVKD. This CDR3 comprises 12 residues. The CDR3 region has the DNA TGTGCCATCAGTGGACAGATCTATGGCTACACCTTC. Its translation: CAISGQIYGYTF.

The rearrangement uses TRBV19 and TRBJ1-2, with TRBD1 matching over 7 bases. This CDR3 region has 14 residues. CDR1 is LNHDA and CDR2 is SQIVND in the germline V gene (reference sequence). V shed 2 bases, J shed 5 bases, and the junction held 5 bases outside the gene matches. The CDR3 here is CASSIQGDRYGYTF. The CDR3 nucleotides read TGTGCCAGTAGTATACAGGGGGACAGATATGGCTACACCTTC.